Listed here is a single T cell receptor (beta chain). Methods used by the authors: Amplified reference gene primers provided the basis for estimating nucleated cell counts. Assay used: immunoSEQ multiplex PCR; TCRdb lists only in-frame clones, some missing. V and J calls and clone size are as listed in that table; D and trimming were resolved from the DNA. The sample carries about 160,000 clones, 93% recorded once. Enrollment of patients from Seattle took place during active infection, with longitudinal follow-up. This specimen comes from a study of blood T cell repertoires in COVID-19. The overall study: Researchers got acute and convalescent COVID-19 samples from the United States, Italy and Spain. The cDNA or gDNA used as material had been derived from T cells, B-cell-depleted T cells, or PBMCs.

V shed 7 bases, J shed 6 bases, and the junction held 9 bases outside the gene matches. The germline V gene has CDR1 LNHDA and CDR2 SQIVND (reference sequence). The CDR3 is 15 residues long. The chain recombines TRBV19 with TRBJ1-6; 7 bases are a match to TRBD1. The sequencing sample was made of peripheral blood. The TCR comes from a woman aged 55-69 years with COVID-19, enrolled during active disease. The DNA of the CDR3 is TGTGCCAGTACGTCTTGGACAGGATTTAATTCACCCCTCCACTTT. Its protein is CASTSWTGFNSPLHF.